The clone carrying this T cell receptor (beta chain) was counted at least ten times. Its antigen is not known. V gave up 4 bases and J gave up 5 bases, with 12 bases separating them. CDR1 is SQVTM, CDR2 ANQGSEA, per germline. CDR3 length: 13 residues. Time point of the sample: sample taken at primary tumor resection. Unsorted whole RNA samples from tumor, nontumor lung or frozen PBMC were sequenced. Samples came from about 72 TRACERx patients with untreated early-stage lung cancer. TCR cDNA molecules were tagged individually, and each one carried a unique molecular identifier. One entry per CDR3 protein results from TCRdb running MiXCR on the 5' RACE reads. The sample has some 37,000 distinct CDR3 sequences; less than 5.5% are singletons. This record belongs to a study of spatial heterogeneity in lung cancer. Across the study: An average of more than ten raw reads was observed per unique TCR and UMI combination.

General study findings and limits: Whereas they appeared in blood less at follow-up, ubiquitous expanded tumor TCRs appeared there more at resection.

This specimen was PBMCs, taken at surgery. The chain links TRBV29-1 to TRBJ2-4; possibly TRBD1 or TRBD2 for D (6 bases each). This TCR derives from a female donor with early-stage non-small cell lung cancer. This CDR3 is CSVGRGAENIQYF. The CDR3 nucleotides are TGCAGCGTTGGAAGGGGGGCCGAAAACATTCAGTACTTC.